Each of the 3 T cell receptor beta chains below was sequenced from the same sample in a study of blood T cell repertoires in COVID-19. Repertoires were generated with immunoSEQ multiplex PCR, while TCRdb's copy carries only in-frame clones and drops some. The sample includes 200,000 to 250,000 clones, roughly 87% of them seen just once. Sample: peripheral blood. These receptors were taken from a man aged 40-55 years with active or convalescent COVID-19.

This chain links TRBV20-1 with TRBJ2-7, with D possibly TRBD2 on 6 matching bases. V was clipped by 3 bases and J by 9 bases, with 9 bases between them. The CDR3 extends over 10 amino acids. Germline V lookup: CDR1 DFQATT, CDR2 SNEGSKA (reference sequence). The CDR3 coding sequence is TGCAGTGCTAGTAAGGGAGGGCAGTACTTC. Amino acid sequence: CSASKGGQYF.

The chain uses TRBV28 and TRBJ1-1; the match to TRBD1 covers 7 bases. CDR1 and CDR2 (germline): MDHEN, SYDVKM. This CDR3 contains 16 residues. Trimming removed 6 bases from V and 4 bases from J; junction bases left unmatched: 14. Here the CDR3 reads CASSLLTRGLATEAFF. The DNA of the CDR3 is TGTGCCAGCAGCCTTTTGACAAGGGGGCTCGCCACTGAAGCTTTCTTT.

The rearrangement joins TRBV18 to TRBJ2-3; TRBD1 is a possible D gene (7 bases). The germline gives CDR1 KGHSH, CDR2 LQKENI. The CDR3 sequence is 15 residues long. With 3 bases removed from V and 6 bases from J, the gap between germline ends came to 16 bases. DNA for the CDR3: TGTGCCAGCTCACCGACAGGGCCGGGGAGGGATACGCAGTATTTT. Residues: CASSPTGPGRDTQYF.